A single sample is the source of the 8 T cell receptor beta chains below, sequenced in a study of blood T cells in healthy people across ages. PCR was performed a second time for about 7 to 12 cycles using a sample-barcoded 5' primer and a J-beta primer mix. One entry per CDR3 protein results from TCRdb running MiXCR on the 5' RACE reads. The repertoire holds approximately 800,000 distinct CDR3 sequences, roughly 26% seen once, with around 3% in the top ten. The sample also formed part of further work on T cells of mothers and their children.

What was sequenced was blood. Every receptor here comes from a boy younger than 18 in good health.

This clonotype occurred many times. The junction departs from the called germline gene at one end, perhaps through a read error. This sequence joins TRBV20-1 and TRBJ2-5; D unresolved. Germline CDR1 and CDR2: DFQATT and SNEGSKA (reference sequence). The CDR3 is made up of 13 amino acids. CDR3 region: CSARGRAQETQYF. DNA for the CDR3: TGCAGTGCCAGAGGACGCGCCCAAGAGACCCAGTACTTC.

This sequence joins TRBV30 and TRBJ2-1, with 13 positions matching TRBD2. The J segment lost 0 bases and the V segment lost 1 base, leaving 6 bases of the junction unmatched. The CDR3 loop spans 18 amino acids. Per germline, CDR1 GTSNPN and CDR2 SVGIG (reference sequence). DNA for the CDR3: TGTGCCTGGAGTGCCGTGAGGACTAGCGGGAGCTCCTACAATGAGCAGTTCTTC. Translated: CAWSAVRTSGSSYNEQFF.

As concerns this clonotype: An end of the junction does not agree with germline; a read error may underlie this. The chain links TRBV5-1 to TRBJ1-1; TRBD1 agrees at 11 bases. This CDR3 has 14 amino acids. The germline V gene has CDR1 SGHRS and CDR2 YFSETQ. The CDR3 loop is CATRTGGMDTDAFF. In DNA form, the CDR3 reads TGCGCCACCAGGACAGGGGGCATGGACACTGATGCTTTCTTT.

This clonotype turned up a few times. The V and J genes are TRBV12-3 or TRBV12-4 and TRBJ1-4; TRBD1 matches at 7 bases. V lost 3 bases, J lost 4 bases, and 2 bases stayed unmatched. The CDR3 is 14 residues long. The CDR3 coding sequence is TGTGCCAGCAGTTTTGACAGGGATAATGAAAAACTGTTTTTT. Encoded protein: CASSFDRDNEKLFF.

The J gene is TRBJ2-5, the V gene TRBV5-1; D unclear. Trimming pared 1 base from V and 5 bases from J, leaving 12 bases between. This CDR3 comprises 14 residues. Germline assignment: CDR1 SGHRS and CDR2 YFSETQ. CDR3 DNA sequence: TGCGCCAGCAGCTTGCAGCCGTCGGAGGAGACCCAGTACTTC. Its protein product is CASSLQPSEETQYF.

This clonotype has only one observation. The J gene is TRBJ2-6, the V gene TRBV20-1, with 7 bases matching TRBD1. Germline values: CDR1 DFQATT, CDR2 SNEGSKA (reference sequence). The CDR3 is 15 residues long. V was pared by 7 bases and J by 4 bases, with 10 bases of the junction left unmatched. CDR3 residues: CSVTDDREGANVLTF. In DNA form, the CDR3 reads TGCAGTGTTACGGACGACAGGGAAGGGGCCAACGTCCTGACTTTC.

This clonotype was counted between two and nine times. V usage is TRBV9 and J usage is TRBJ2-6; D is tentatively TRBD1 or TRBD2 (5 bases each). V was clipped by 3 bases and J by 0 bases, with 19 bases between them. From germline, CDR1 is SGDLS and CDR2 YYNGEE. The CDR3 has 19 amino acids. CDR3 in amino acids: CASSGFLGTSTSGANVLTF. The CDR3 bases are TGTGCCAGCAGCGGTTTTCTCGGGACCTCGACCTCTGGGGCCAACGTCCTGACTTTC.

V and J are TRBV28 and TRBJ1-1; D is ambiguous. The CDR3 runs to 13 residues. Deletions cut 6 bases from V and 5 bases from J, with 13 bases between. The V gene's germline CDR1 is MDHEN and CDR2 SYDVKM. In DNA, the CDR3 is TGTGCCAGCAGCCCCGGTTGGAGGACTGAAGCTTTCTTT. Residues: CASSPGWRTEAFF.